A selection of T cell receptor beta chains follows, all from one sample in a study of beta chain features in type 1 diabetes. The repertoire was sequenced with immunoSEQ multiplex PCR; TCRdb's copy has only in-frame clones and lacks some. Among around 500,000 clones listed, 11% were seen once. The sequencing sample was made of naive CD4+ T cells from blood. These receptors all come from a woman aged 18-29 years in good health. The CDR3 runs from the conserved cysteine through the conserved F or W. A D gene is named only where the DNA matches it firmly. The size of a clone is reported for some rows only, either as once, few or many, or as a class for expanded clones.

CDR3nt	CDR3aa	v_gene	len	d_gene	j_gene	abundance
TGTGCCAGCAGCCTTAACACTGAAGCTTTCTTT	CASSLNTEAFF	TRBV7-9	11	NA	TRBJ1-1	NA
TGTGCCAGCAGCGCCCTCACCGGGGAGCTGTTTTTT	CASSALTGELFF	TRBV7-3	12	NA	TRBJ2-2	few
TGTGCCAGCAGCCTACAGGGAAAATTACATGGCTACACCTTC	CASSLQGKLHGYTF	TRBV7-9	14	NA	TRBJ1-2	few
TGTGCCAGCAGCTTACGGGCAGCGGGAGGGTCCAATGAGCAGTTCTTC	CASSLRAAGGSNEQFF	TRBV7-9	16	TRBD2	TRBJ2-1	few
TGTGCCAGCAGCCCGGCCGGGACTCTTCTTCCCTACGAGCAGTACTTC	CASSPAGTLLPYEQYF	TRBV7-9	16	NA	TRBJ2-7	NA
TGCAGCGGCGCAGGGGGCAGTCTGGGCTACACCTTC	CSGAGGSLGYTF	TRBV29-1	12	TRBD1	TRBJ1-2	many
TGTGCCAGCAGCTCCCGGAGTAGCGGGAGGGGAGAGCAGTTCTTC	CASSSRSSGRGEQFF	TRBV7-8	15	TRBD2	TRBJ2-1	few
TGTGCCAGCAGCATCGGTGTCACAGATACGCAGTATTTT	CASSIGVTDTQYF	TRBV5-4	13	NA	TRBJ2-3	NA
TGTGCCAGCTCACCCATAAATAATCAGCCCCAGCATTTT	CASSPINNQPQHF	TRBV18	13	NA	TRBJ1-5	few
TGTGCCAGCAGCGCCAGGGGACAAGAGACCCAGTACTTC	CASSARGQETQYF	TRBV9	13	NA	TRBJ2-5	NA
TGTGCCCCAGCAGAAGTACACAAAAACACCGGGGAGCTGTTTTTT	CAPAEVHKNTGELFF	TRBV6-6	15	NA	TRBJ2-2	few
TGTGCCAGCAGCCAACCGACAGGGCCTGAGACCCAGTACTTC	CASSQPTGPETQYF	TRBV7-9	14	TRBD1	TRBJ2-5	NA
TGTGCCAGCAGCTTAGTATACAGGGGAGAGACCCAGTACTTC	CASSLVYRGETQYF	TRBV11-2	14	TRBD1	TRBJ2-5	few
TGCGCCAGCAGCCTTAAAACGGTAAATGAGCAGTTCTTC	CASSLKTVNEQFF	TRBV5-1	13	NA	TRBJ2-1	NA
TGCGCCAGCAGCTTGGACCCCAACACAGATACGCAGTATTTT	CASSLDPNTDTQYF	TRBV5-1	14	NA	TRBJ2-3	few